A selection of T cell receptor beta chains follows, all from one sample in a study of CD8 T cells in Susac syndrome. TCRdb re-derived calls from the immunoSEQ multiplex PCR reads in MiXCR, one entry per CDR3 protein. The table has 300,000 to 350,000 distinct CDR3 sequences, about 90% seen once. The sample taken for sequencing was CD4+ T cells from PBMCs. These receptor sequences come from a human donor with multiple sclerosis. CDR3s include the opening cysteine and the closing phenylalanine or tryptophan. D genes are given only for firm matches. Rows give clone size only sometimes, using once, few, many, or a class for an expanded clone.

TRBD2 | TRBJ2-7 | TRBV7-2 | - | CASSSGLARGYEQYF | TGTGCCAGCAGCTCGGGACTAGCGAGAGGCTACGAGCAGTACTTC
TRBD2 | TRBJ2-5 | TRBV7-2 | - | CASSQGLAGEETQYF | TGTGCCAGCAGCCAGGGACTAGCGGGGGAAGAGACCCAGTACTTC
- | TRBJ1-2 | TRBV6-1 | - | CATQPGPNYGYTF | TGTGCCACCCAGCCCGGGCCGAACTATGGCTACACCTTC
- | TRBJ1-1 | TRBV5-1 | - | CASSQLWGTEAFF | TGCGCCAGCAGCCAACTGTGGGGAACTGAAGCTTTCTTT
TRBD1 | TRBJ1-5 | TRBV6-6 | - | CASSYGTGPSNQPQHF | TGTGCCAGCAGCTATGGGACAGGACCTAGCAATCAGCCCCAGCATTTT
TRBD1 | TRBJ2-3 | TRBV30 | - | CAWSDRQGVFADTQYF | TGTGCCTGGAGTGATCGACAGGGGGTATTTGCAGATACGCAGTATTTT
- | TRBJ1-1 | TRBV5-6 | - | CASSLAGRGNTEAFF | TGTGCCAGCAGCTTGGCCGGCCGGGGCAACACTGAAGCTTTCTTT
TRBD1 | TRBJ2-1 | TRBV30 | - | CAWSVRGQVNEQFF | TGTGCCTGGAGTGTAAGGGGACAGGTCAATGAGCAGTTCTTC
TRBD1 | TRBJ2-1 | TRBV7-3 | - | CASSPRGQGAGSSSYNEQFF | TGTGCCAGCAGCCCTAGGGGACAGGGGGCTGGTTCGAGCTCCTACAATGAGCAGTTCTTC
- | TRBJ2-1 | TRBV6-6 | - | CASRKKTAANEQFF | TGTGCCAGCAGAAAAAAGACAGCGGCGAATGAGCAGTTCTTC
- | TRBJ2-3 | TRBV5-1 | - | CASSWTASDTQYF | TGCGCCAGCAGCTGGACTGCGTCGGATACGCAGTATTTT
TRBD1 | TRBJ1-1 | TRBV29-1 | - | CSVEDHRGWGTEAFF | TGCAGCGTTGAAGATCACAGGGGATGGGGCACTGAAGCTTTCTTT
- | TRBJ1-1 | TRBV12-3/TRBV12-4 | - | CASSPRGDWRLRGEAFF | TGTGCCAGCAGCCCCAGAGGGGACTGGAGGCTACGGGGTGAAGCTTTCTTT
TRBD2 | TRBJ2-1 | TRBV4-3 | - | CASGQTSGARGEQFF | TGCGCCAGCGGCCAAACTAGCGGGGCACGGGGAGAGCAGTTCTTC
- | TRBJ2-2 | TRBV25-1 | - | CASSEVGGRKNTGELFF | TGTGCCAGCAGTGAGGTTGGAGGGAGAAAGAACACCGGGGAGCTGTTTTTT
- | TRBJ2-1 | TRBV6-6 | - | CASSPRGRSYNEQFF | TGTGCCAGCAGTCCCAGGGGCCGGTCCTACAATGAGCAGTTCTTC
- | TRBJ2-1 | TRBV7-2 | - | CASSLSNALNEQFF | TGTGCCAGCAGCTTATCAAATGCACTCAATGAGCAGTTCTTC
- | TRBJ2-5 | TRBV27 | - | CASSPYLQETQYF | TGTGCCAGCAGTCCCTACCTTCAAGAGACCCAGTACTTC
- | TRBJ1-4 | TRBV7-9 | - | CASRGYQSEKLFF | TGTGCCAGCAGGGGGTACCAGTCTGAAAAACTGTTTTTT
- | TRBJ1-4 | TRBV7-2 | - | CASSLSGLSNEKLFF | TGTGCCAGCAGCTTATCTGGTCTGTCTAATGAAAAACTGTTTTTT
- | TRBJ2-1 | TRBV20-1 | - | CSASRTGYRWNEQFF | TGCAGTGCTAGCCGAACGGGCTACCGGTGGAATGAGCAGTTCTTC
- | TRBJ2-1 | TRBV11-3 | - | CASSEGGSYNEQFF | TGTGCCAGCAGCGAAGGAGGGTCCTACAATGAGCAGTTCTTC
- | TRBJ2-4 | TRBV20-1 | once | CSARSAGLAKNIQYF | TGCAGTGCTAGGTCCGCCGGCCTAGCCAAAAACATTCAGTACTTC
- | TRBJ2-1 | TRBV5-1 | - | CASSLGPGRQNFYNEQFF | TGCGCCAGCAGCTTGGGCCCGGGTCGGCAGAACTTCTACAATGAGCAGTTCTTC
TRBD1 | TRBJ1-3 | TRBV11-3 | few | CASSLQGAGGNTIYF | TGTGCCAGCAGCCTACAGGGGGCTGGTGGAAACACCATATATTTT
- | TRBJ1-1 | TRBV12-3/TRBV12-4 | - | CASNRVVGTEAFF | TGTGCCAGTAACAGGGTCGTAGGGACTGAAGCTTTCTTT
- | TRBJ1-5 | TRBV25-1 | - | CASSEYGADQPQHF | TGTGCCAGCAGTGAGTATGGTGCGGATCAGCCCCAGCATTTT
TRBD1 | TRBJ2-5 | TRBV25-1 | - | CASSAPGQGIKKTQYF | TGTGCCAGCTCGGCCCCCGGACAGGGGATTAAGAAGACCCAGTACTTC
TRBD1 | TRBJ1-6 | TRBV2 | - | CASSSRQGIDSPLHF | TGTGCCAGCAGTTCCCGACAGGGTATCGACTCACCCCTCCACTTT
- | TRBJ1-1 | TRBV7-6 | - | CASSLSRRTEAFF | TGTGCCAGCAGCTTATCGAGAAGGACTGAAGCTTTCTTT
- | TRBJ2-7 | TRBV6-6 | - | CASSRHPLSYEQYF | TGTGCCAGCAGCCGACACCCCCTTTCCTACGAGCAGTACTTC
- | TRBJ1-2 | TRBV19 | - | CASSIAGRNYGYTF | TGTGCCAGTAGTATAGCGGGCAGGAACTATGGCTACACCTTC